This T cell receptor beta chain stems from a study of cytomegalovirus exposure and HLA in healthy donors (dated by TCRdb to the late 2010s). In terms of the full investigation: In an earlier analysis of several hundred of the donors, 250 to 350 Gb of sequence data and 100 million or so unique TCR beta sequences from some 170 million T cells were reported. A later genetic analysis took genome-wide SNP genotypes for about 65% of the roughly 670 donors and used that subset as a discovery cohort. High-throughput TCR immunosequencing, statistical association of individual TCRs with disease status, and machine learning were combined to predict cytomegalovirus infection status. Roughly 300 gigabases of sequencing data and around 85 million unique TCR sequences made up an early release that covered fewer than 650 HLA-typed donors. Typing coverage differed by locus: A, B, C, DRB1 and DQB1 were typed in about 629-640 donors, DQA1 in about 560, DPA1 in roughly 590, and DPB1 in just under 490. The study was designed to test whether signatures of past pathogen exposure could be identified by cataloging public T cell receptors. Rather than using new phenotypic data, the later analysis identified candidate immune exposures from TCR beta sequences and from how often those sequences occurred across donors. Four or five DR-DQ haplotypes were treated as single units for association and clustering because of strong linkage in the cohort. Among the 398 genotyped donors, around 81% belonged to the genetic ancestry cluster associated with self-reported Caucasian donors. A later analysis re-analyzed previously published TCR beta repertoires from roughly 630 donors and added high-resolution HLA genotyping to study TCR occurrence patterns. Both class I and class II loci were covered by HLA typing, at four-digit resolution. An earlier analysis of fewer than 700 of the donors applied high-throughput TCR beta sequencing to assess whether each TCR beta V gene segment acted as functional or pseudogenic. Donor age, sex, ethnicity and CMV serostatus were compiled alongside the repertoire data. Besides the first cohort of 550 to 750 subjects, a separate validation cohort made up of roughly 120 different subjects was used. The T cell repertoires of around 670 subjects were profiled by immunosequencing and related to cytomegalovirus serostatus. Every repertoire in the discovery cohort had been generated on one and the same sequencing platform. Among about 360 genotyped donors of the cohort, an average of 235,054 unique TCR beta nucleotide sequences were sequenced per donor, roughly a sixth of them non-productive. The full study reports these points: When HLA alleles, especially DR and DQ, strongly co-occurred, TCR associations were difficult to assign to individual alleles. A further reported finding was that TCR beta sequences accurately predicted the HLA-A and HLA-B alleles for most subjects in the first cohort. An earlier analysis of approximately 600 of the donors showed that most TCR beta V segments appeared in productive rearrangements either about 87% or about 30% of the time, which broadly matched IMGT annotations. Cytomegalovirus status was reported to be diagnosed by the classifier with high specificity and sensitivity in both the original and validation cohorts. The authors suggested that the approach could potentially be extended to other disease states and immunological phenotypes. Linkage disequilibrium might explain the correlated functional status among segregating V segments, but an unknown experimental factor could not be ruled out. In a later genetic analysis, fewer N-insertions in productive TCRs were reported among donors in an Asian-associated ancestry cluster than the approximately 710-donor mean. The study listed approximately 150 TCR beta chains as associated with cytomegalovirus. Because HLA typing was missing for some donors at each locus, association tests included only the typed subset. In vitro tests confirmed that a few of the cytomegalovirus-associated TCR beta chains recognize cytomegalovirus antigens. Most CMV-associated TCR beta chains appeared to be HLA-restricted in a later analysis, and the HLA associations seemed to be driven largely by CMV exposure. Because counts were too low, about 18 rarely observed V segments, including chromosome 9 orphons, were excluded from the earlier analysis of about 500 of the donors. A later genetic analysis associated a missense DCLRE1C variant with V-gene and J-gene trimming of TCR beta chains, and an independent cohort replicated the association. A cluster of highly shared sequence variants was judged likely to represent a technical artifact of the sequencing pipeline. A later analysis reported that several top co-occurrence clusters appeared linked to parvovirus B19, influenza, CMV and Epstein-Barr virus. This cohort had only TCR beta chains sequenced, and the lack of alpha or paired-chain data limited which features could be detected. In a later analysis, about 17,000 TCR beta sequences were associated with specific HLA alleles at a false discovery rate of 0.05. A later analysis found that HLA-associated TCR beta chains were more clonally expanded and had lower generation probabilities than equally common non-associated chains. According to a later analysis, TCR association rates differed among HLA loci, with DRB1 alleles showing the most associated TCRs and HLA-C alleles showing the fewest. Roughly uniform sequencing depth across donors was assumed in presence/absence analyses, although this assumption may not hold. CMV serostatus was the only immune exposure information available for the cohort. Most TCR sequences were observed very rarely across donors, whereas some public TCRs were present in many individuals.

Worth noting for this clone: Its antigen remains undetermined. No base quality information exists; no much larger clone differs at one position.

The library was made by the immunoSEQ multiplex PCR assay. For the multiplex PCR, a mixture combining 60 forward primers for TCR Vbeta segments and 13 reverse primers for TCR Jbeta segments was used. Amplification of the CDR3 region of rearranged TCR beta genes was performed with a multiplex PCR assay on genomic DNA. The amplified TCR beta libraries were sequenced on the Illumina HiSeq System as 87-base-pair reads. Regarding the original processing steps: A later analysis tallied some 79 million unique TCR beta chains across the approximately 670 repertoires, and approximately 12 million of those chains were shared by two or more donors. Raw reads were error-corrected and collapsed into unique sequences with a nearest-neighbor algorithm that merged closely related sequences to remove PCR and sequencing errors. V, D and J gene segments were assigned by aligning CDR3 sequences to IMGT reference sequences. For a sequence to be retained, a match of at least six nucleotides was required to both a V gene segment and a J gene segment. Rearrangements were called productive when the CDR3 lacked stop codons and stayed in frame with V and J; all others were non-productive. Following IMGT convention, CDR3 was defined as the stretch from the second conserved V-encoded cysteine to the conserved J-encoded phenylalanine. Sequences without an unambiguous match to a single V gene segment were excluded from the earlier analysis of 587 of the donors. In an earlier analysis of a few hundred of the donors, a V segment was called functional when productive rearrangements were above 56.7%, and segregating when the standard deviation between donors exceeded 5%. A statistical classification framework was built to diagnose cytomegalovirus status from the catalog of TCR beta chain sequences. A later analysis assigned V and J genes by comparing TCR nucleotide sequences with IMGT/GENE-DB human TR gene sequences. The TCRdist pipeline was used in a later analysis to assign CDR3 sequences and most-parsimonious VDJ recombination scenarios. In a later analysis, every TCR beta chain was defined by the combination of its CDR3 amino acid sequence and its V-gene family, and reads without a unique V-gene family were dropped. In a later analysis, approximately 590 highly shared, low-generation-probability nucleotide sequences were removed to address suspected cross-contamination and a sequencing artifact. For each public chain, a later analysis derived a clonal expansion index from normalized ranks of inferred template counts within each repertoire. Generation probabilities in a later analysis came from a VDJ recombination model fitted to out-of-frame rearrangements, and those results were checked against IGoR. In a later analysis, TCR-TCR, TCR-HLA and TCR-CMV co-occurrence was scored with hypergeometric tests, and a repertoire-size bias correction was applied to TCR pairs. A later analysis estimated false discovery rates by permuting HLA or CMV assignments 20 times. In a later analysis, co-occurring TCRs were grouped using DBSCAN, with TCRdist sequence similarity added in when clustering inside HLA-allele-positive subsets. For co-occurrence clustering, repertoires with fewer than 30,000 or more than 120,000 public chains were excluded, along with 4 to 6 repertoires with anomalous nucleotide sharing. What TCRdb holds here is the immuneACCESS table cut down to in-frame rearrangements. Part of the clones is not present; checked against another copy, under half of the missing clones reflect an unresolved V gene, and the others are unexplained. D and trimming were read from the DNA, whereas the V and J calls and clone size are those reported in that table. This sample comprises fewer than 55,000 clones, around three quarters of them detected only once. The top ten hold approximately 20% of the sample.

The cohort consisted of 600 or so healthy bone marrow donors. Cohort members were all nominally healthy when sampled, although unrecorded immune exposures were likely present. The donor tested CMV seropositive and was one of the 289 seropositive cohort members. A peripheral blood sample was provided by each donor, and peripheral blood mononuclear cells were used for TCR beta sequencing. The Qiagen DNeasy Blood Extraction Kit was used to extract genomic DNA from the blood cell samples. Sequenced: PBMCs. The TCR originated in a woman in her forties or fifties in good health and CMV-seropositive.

The CDR3: CASSLKASGRANEQFF. Read as DNA, the sequence is TGTGCCAGCAGCTTAAAAGCTAGCGGGAGGGCCAATGAGCAGTTCTTC. The chain joins TRBV7-3 to TRBJ2-1; TRBD2 matches 12 bases in the middle. Trimming accounts for 1 base at V and 6 bases at J, while the number of junction bases matched to no gene is 4. The CDR3 runs 16 residues from the cysteine to the phenylalanine. CDR3 DNA is the only sequence kept; it has 48 bases, read in frame from the first base. According to the germline V gene, CDR1 reads SGHTA and CDR2 reads FQGTGA. This CDR3, with the reference TRBV7-3 and TRBJ2-1 proteins standing in past its ends, gives the full variable domain GAGVSQTPSNKVTEKGKYVELRCDPISGHTALYWYRQSLGQGPEFLIYFQGTGAADDSGLPNDRFFAVRPEGSVSTLKIQRTERGDSAVYLCASSLKASGRANEQFFGPGTRLTVL.